These 28 T cell receptor beta chains originate from one sample sequenced in a study of blood T cell repertoires in COVID-19. Assay used: immunoSEQ multiplex PCR; TCRdb lists only in-frame clones, some missing. Found here are about 150,000 clones, 75% to 90% of them singletons; the top ten hold 4% to 5%. The sample consisted of peripheral blood. These receptors were obtained from an older woman with active or convalescent COVID-19.

The genes are TRBV12-5 and TRBJ2-7; D might be TRBD1 (5 bases). CDR3 length equals 13 residues. V was cut by 1 base and J by 2 bases, with 6 bases left in between. In germline, CDR1 is LGHNT, CDR2 FRNRAP. CDR3 loop: CASGLGRAYEQYF. The CDR3, as DNA: TGTGCTAGTGGTTTGGGCAGGGCCTACGAGCAGTACTTC.

The chain links TRBV7-2 to TRBJ1-1, with D unresolved. Germline-derived CDR1 and CDR2 are SGHTA and FQGNSA. V lost 0 bases and J lost 1, with 3 bases in between. This CDR3 spans 13 amino acids. The CDR3 reads CASSLAQNTEAFF. For the CDR3, the DNA is TGTGCCAGCAGCTTAGCCCAGAACACTGAAGCTTTCTTT.

The rearrangement uses TRBV25-1 and TRBJ1-1; D not certain. V lost 8 bases, J lost 8 bases, and 15 bases lay in between. This CDR3 is 12 amino acids long. Germline V gene sequence: CDR1 MGHDK, CDR2 SYGVNS. For the CDR3, the DNA is TGTGCCAGCGGGCGGGCAGGCCCAGAAGCTTTCTTT. Translated: CASGRAGPEAFF.

The V call is TRBV5-1, the J call TRBJ1-2; 7 nucleotides match TRBD1. Looked up from germline, CDR1 is SGHRS and CDR2 is YFSETQ. The CDR3 sequence is 15 residues long. After removal of 0 bases from V and 0 bases from J, the junction contained 2 bases not matched to a gene. The CDR3 DNA follows: TGCGCCAGCAGCTTGGGTGGGACAGCTAACTATGGCTACACCTTC. Protein product: CASSLGGTANYGYTF.

This chain connects TRBV18 to TRBJ1-5; no firm D call. Trimming shortened V by 4 bases and J by 7 bases, and 17 bases separated the two germline ends. The CDR3 sequence is 15 residues long. Germline CDR1 reads KGHSH; CDR2 reads LQKENI. The CDR3 DNA sequence: TGTGCCAGCTCACAACCGGAGAGGGATGGGCAGCCCCAGCATTTT. It encodes CASSQPERDGQPQHF.

The chain links TRBV6-5 to TRBJ1-1; 10 bases are a match to TRBD1. From germline, CDR1 is MNHEY and CDR2 SVGAGI. V shed 4 bases and J 6 bases; nucleotides not matched to a gene: 8. CDR3 length: 15 residues. CDR3 DNA sequence: TGTGCCAGCAGTTTCCTCCGGGACAGGGGCTCTGAAGCTTTCTTT. It specifies CASSFLRDRGSEAFF.

This chain links TRBV29-1 with TRBJ1-5; 7 bases line up with TRBD1. V shed 4 bases, J shed 4 bases, and the junction held 4 bases outside the gene matches. Germline CDR1 is SQVTM and CDR2 is ANQGSEA. This CDR3 region has 13 residues. The CDR3 region has the DNA TGCAGCGTTGCGGGGACAGATAATCAGCCCCAGCATTTT. Its protein is CSVAGTDNQPQHF.

This sequence joins TRBV3-1 (or the pseudogene TRBV3-2) and TRBJ1-2; 8 nucleotides align to TRBD1. Germline V lookup: CDR1 LGHDT, CDR2 YNNKEL (reference sequence). V lost 1 base and J lost 12; bases outside the gene matches: 10. The CDR3 covers 14 residues. The CDR3 protein is CASSQVPGTGVNTF. The CDR3 DNA sequence: TGTGCCAGCAGCCAAGTTCCAGGGACAGGAGTAAACACCTTC.

The J gene is TRBJ1-4, the V gene TRBV24-1; tentative D call: TRBD1 (5 bases). Germline V gene data show CDR1 as KGHDR and CDR2 as SFDVKD. The CDR3 is 15 amino acids. The V and J ends lost 2 bases and 7 bases respectively, with 13 bases between them. Here the CDR3 DNA reads TGTGCCACCAGTGATTCTGGAACCGGGGGTGAAAAACTGTTTTTT. Its protein product is CATSDSGTGGEKLFF.

The rearrangement joins TRBV10-3 to TRBJ1-1; no clear D gene. CDR1 is ENHRY, CDR2 SYGVKD, per germline. V was pared by 8 bases and J by 1 base, with 11 bases between. The CDR3 sequence is 13 residues long. The CDR3 spells CAIQDNTNTEAFF. The DNA for the CDR3 is TGTGCCATCCAAGACAACACGAACACTGAAGCTTTCTTT.

This clone is a singleton in its sample. This chain uses TRBV7-2 with TRBJ1-2, with 7 bases aligning to TRBD1. CDR3 length: 13 amino acids. Germline V gene data show CDR1 as SGHTA and CDR2 as FQGNSA. V lost 5 bases and J lost 4; bases outside the gene matches: 4. Here the CDR3 DNA reads TGTGCCAGCAGCCCAGGGACAGTCTATGGCTACACCTTC. This encodes CASSPGTVYGYTF.

V usage is TRBV10-3 and J usage is TRBJ1-1; 7 bases agree with TRBD1. Germline V lookup: CDR1 ENHRY, CDR2 SYGVKD. Unmatched junction bases numbered 7, after V lost 5 bases and J lost 1 base. The CDR3 consists of 15 residues. The CDR3 reads CAISPTTGTNTEAFF. CDR3 bases: TGTGCCATCAGTCCGACGACAGGGACGAACACTGAAGCTTTCTTT.

The rearrangement joins TRBV30 to TRBJ2-2; TRBD1 aligns across 8 bases. The CDR3 runs to 15 residues. CDR1 and CDR2 (germline): GTSNPN, SVGIG (reference sequence). The junction had 5 bases not matched to a gene; V was cut back by 3 bases and J by 2 bases. CDR3 bases: TGTGCCTGGAGCGGCGGACAGGGAAACACCGGGGAGCTGTTTTTT. Translation gives CAWSGGQGNTGELFF.

V usage is TRBV29-1 and J usage is TRBJ1-1; TRBD1 matches 7 bases. The V and J ends lost 6 bases and 6 bases, in that order; junction bases with no gene match: 7. The CDR3 runs 12 residues. CDR1 and CDR2 from the germline V gene are SQVTM and ANQGSEA. The CDR3 spells CSVYADRAEAFF. DNA of the CDR3: TGCAGCGTCTATGCAGACAGGGCTGAAGCTTTCTTT.

The V call is TRBV19, the J call TRBJ1-5, with a tentative D call TRBD1 (6 bases). The germline V and J ends were trimmed by 3 bases and 4 bases, with 13 bases remaining between them. The CDR3 has 15 residues. The germline CDR1 and CDR2 sequences are LNHDA and SQIVND (reference sequence). CDR3 sequence reads: CASSMGATFNQPQHF. CDR3 in DNA: TGTGCCAGTAGTATGGGGGCCACGTTTAATCAGCCCCAGCATTTT.

The rearrangement uses TRBV10-3 and TRBJ1-5; D gene unclear. Per germline, CDR1 ENHRY and CDR2 SYGVKD. V was clipped by 6 bases and J by 7 bases, with 16 bases between them. The CDR3 covers 14 residues. The CDR3 sequence is CAISDNTWRQPQHF. The CDR3 DNA sequence: TGTGCCATCAGCGATAACACGTGGCGGCAGCCCCAGCATTTT.

The CDR3 spells CASSMKGDSGYTF. DNA of the CDR3: TGTGCCAGTAGTATGAAAGGGGACTCTGGCTACACCTTC. The J gene is TRBJ1-2, the V gene TRBV19, with a possible D match to TRBD1 (5 bases). Germline-derived CDR1 and CDR2 are LNHDA and SQIVND (reference sequence). The length of the CDR3 is 13 residues. Trimming removed 3 bases at V and 7 bases at J, with 12 bases between.

The rearrangement links TRBV7-6 to TRBJ2-7; D might be TRBD2 (5 bases). Per the germline V gene, CDR1 is SGHVS and CDR2 is FNYEAQ. This CDR3 comprises 13 residues. V was cut by 5 bases and J by 1 base, with 9 bases left in between. The CDR3 DNA reads TGTGCCAGCAGCCCGGGGATTTCCTACGAGCAGTACTTC. This gives the protein CASSPGISYEQYF.

The V gene is TRBV15, the J gene TRBJ2-1; D is ambiguous. The CDR3 spans 16 residues. The germline V and J ends were trimmed by 1 base and 0 bases, with 10 bases remaining between them. Germline loops: CDR1 LNHNV, CDR2 YYDKDF (reference sequence). CDR3 nucleotides: TGTGCCACCAGCAGAGTTCCTCGGGTCTCCTACAATGAGCAGTTCTTC. This codes for CATSRVPRVSYNEQFF.

The V call is TRBV6-4, the J call TRBJ2-2; TRBD1 is a possible D gene (6 bases). The germline V and J ends were trimmed by 2 bases and 7 bases, with 17 bases remaining between them. CDR3 size: 16 residues. The germline V gene encodes CDR1 MRHNA and CDR2 SNTAGT. The CDR3 protein is CASSDNPTGSGGELFF. CDR3 in DNA: TGTGCCAGCAGTGACAACCCGACAGGTTCGGGCGGGGAGCTGTTTTTT.

The gene calls are TRBV3-1 (or the pseudogene TRBV3-2) and TRBJ2-7; 9 nucleotides agree with TRBD2. Unmatched junction bases numbered 10, after V lost 4 bases and J lost 3 bases. The CDR3 runs to 16 residues. Germline loops: CDR1 LGHDT, CDR2 YNNKEL (reference sequence). In DNA, the CDR3 is TGTGCCAGCAGCCCCGTGGCGCGGGGGGGGAGCTACGAGCAGTACTTC. The encoded protein is CASSPVARGGSYEQYF.

The V gene is TRBV7-2, the J gene TRBJ2-1; 12 bases are a match to TRBD2. The CDR3 runs to 14 residues. The J segment lost 9 bases and the V segment lost 5 bases, leaving 5 bases of the junction unmatched. CDR1 and CDR2 (germline): SGHTA, FQGNSA. The DNA of the CDR3 is TGTGCCAGCAGCCCTAGCGGGGGGGCAGTTGAGCAGTTCTTC. Encoded protein: CASSPSGGAVEQFF.

The V gene is TRBV2, the J gene TRBJ2-3, with TRBD1 matching over 7 bases. The germline gives CDR1 SNHLY, CDR2 FYNNEI. V was clipped by 4 bases and J by 3 bases; unmatched bases: 4. This CDR3 is 14 amino acids long. Here the CDR3 reads CASSGQGVTDTQYF. CDR3 DNA: TGTGCCAGCAGTGGGCAGGGGGTGACAGATACGCAGTATTTT.

This rearrangement joins TRBV12-3 or TRBV12-4 to TRBJ1-5; D not resolved. V shed 6 bases and J shed 6 bases, with 12 bases lying between them. This CDR3 is 13 amino acids long. The CDR3 here is CASRPGGGQPQHF. The CDR3 DNA sequence: TGTGCCAGCAGGCCGGGAGGTGGTCAGCCCCAGCATTTT.

The chain is built from TRBV19 and TRBJ2-2, with D perhaps matching TRBD1 (6 bases). CDR3 length: 13 amino acids. Trimming stripped 5 bases from V and 6 bases from J, with 10 bases between. Germline CDR1 LNHDA, CDR2 SQIVND (reference sequence). CDR3 amino acids: CASSLGQPGELFF. In DNA, the CDR3 is TGTGCCAGTAGTCTAGGACAGCCCGGGGAGCTGTTTTTT.

The V gene is TRBV5-4, the J gene TRBJ2-2; possible D gene TRBD1, 5 bases. V was cut by 1 base and J by 4 bases, with 14 bases left in between. Germline-derived CDR1 and CDR2 are SGHNT and YYREEE (reference sequence). The CDR3 runs 16 residues. The CDR3 is CASSLFSLGVTGELFF. CDR3 in DNA: TGTGCCAGCAGCTTGTTCTCGCTAGGGGTCACCGGGGAGCTGTTTTTT.

The rearrangement uses TRBV18 and TRBJ1-5; TRBD1 matches at 9 bases. CDR3 length: 16 amino acids. V was pared by 2 bases and J by 3 bases, with 5 bases of the junction left unmatched. From germline, CDR1 is KGHSH and CDR2 LQKENI. The CDR3 sequence: CASSPMGQGNNQPQHF. The CDR3 DNA follows: TGTGCCAGCTCACCAATGGGACAGGGAAACAATCAGCCCCAGCATTTT.

This clone showed up just a few times. The chain is built from TRBV11-2 and TRBJ2-2, with no clear D. The CDR3 runs to 12 residues. Trimming shortened V by 8 bases and J by 1 base, and 5 bases separated the two germline ends. The V gene's germline CDR1 is SGHAT and CDR2 FQNNGV. The CDR3 loop is CASAQNTGELFF. The CDR3 region has the DNA TGTGCCAGCGCACAGAACACCGGGGAGCTGTTTTTT.